The following is a T cell receptor (beta chain) sequence with its context. TCRdb keeps only in-frame clones here, not all; method: immunoSEQ multiplex PCR. The table has around 6,300 clones, about 72% seen once. The data were obtained in a study of somatic mutations in cytotoxic T cells in rheumatoid arthritis. The CDR3 is 15 residues long. The ends were cut back, 2 bases at V and 6 bases at J, with 15 bases in the middle. Germline V CDR1 and CDR2: MNHNY, SVGAGI (reference sequence). The V call is TRBV6-6, the J call TRBJ2-3; TRBD1 is a possible D gene (5 bases). Material for sequencing was CD8+ T cells sorted from blood. The receptor was isolated from a woman aged 45-60 years in good health. The chain's CDR3 is CASSYIGVERDTQYF. The CDR3 nucleotides are TGTGCCAGCAGTTACATAGGGGTCGAGCGTGATACGCAGTATTTT.